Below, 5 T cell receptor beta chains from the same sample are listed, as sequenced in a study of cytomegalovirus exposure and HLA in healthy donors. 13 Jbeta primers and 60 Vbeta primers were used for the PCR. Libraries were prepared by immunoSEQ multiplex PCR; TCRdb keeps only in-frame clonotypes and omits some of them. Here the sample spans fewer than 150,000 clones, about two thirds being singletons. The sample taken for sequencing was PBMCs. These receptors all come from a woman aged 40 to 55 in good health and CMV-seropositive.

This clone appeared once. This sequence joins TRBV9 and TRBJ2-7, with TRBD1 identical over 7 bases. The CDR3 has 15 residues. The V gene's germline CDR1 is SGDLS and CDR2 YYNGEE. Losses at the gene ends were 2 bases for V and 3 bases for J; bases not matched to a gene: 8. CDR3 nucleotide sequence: TGTGCCAGCAGCGTGACCGGGACAGCGAACTACGAGCAGTACTTC. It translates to CASSVTGTANYEQYF.

CDR3 loop: CASSFGQSNQPQHF. The CDR3 coding sequence is TGTGCCAGCAGCTTTGGACAGTCCAATCAGCCCCAGCATTTT. The chain recombines TRBV7-2 with TRBJ1-5, with D tentatively TRBD1 (6 bases). Germline V gene lookup returns CDR1 SGHTA and CDR2 FQGNSA. This CDR3 has 14 residues. With 3 bases removed from V and 3 bases from J, the gap between germline ends came to 9 bases. The whole variable domain, remainder taken from reference TRBV7-2 and TRBJ1-5, is GAGVSQSPSNKVTEKGKDVELRCDPISGHTALYWYRQSLGQGLEFLIYFQGNSAPDKSGLPSDRFSAERTGGSVSTLTIQRTQQEDSAVYLCASSFGQSNQPQHFGDGTRLSIL.

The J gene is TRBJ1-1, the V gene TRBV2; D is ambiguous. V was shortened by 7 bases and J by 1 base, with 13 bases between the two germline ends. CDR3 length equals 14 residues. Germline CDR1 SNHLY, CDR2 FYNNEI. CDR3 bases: TGTGCCAGCACTGGAGGGCGGGGGAACACTGAAGCTTTCTTT. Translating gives CASTGGRGNTEAFF.

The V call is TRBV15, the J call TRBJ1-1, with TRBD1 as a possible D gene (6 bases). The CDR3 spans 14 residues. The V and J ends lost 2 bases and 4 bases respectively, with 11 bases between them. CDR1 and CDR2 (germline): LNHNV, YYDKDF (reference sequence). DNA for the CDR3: TGTGCCACCAGCAGAAGGGGGGGGTTCACTGAAGCTTTCTTT. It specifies CATSRRGGFTEAFF.

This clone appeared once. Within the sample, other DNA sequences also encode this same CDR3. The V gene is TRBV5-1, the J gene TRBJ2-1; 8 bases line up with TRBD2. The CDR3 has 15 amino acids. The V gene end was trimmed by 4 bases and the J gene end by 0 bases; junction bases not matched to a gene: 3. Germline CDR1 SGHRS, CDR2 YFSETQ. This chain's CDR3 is CASSPGGGSYNEQFF. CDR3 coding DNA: TGCGCCAGCAGCCCCGGGGGGGGCTCCTACAATGAGCAGTTCTTC. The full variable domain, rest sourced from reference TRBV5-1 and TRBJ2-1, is KAGVTQTPRYLIKTRGQQVTLSCSPISGHRSVSWYQQTPGQGLQFLFEYFSETQRNKGNFPGRFSGRQFSNSRSEMNVSTLELGDSALYLCASSPGGGSYNEQFFGPGTRLTVL.